Presented here are 30 T cell receptor beta chains from one specimen sequenced in a study of T cells after yellow fever vaccination. TCRdb called the 5' RACE reads again in MiXCR, with one record for every CDR3 protein. The sample lists approximately 300,000 distinct CDR3 sequences, about 11% seen once, with under 4% in the top ten. The source material was CD4+ T cells sorted from PBMCs, sampled 45 days after the yellow fever booster vaccination. The receptors come from a man in his late teens or twenties who received the YFV17D yellow fever vaccine.

CDR3 loop: CASSQGGEQFF. The CDR3 DNA follows: TGTGCCAGCAGCCAAGGTGGAGAGCAGTTCTTC. J is TRBJ2-1 and V is TRBV7-2; no reliable D call. The CDR3 consists of 11 residues. The germline CDR1 and CDR2 sequences are SGHTA and FQGNSA. The V and J ends lost 5 bases and 10 bases respectively, with 9 bases between them.

Only a few counts were recorded for this clonotype. This chain joins TRBV7-9 and TRBJ2-1; possibly TRBD1 for D (7 bases). Trimming took off 7 bases at V and 7 bases at J, with 20 bases between the two ends. CDR3 length: 15 amino acids. Germline CDR1 SEHNR, CDR2 FQNEAQ (reference sequence). Here the CDR3 reads CASTRSGGPENEQFF. CDR3 coding DNA: TGTGCCAGCACCCGGTCAGGGGGGCCGGAAAATGAGCAGTTCTTC.

This clonotype has a handful of counts. The chain is built from TRBV7-8 and TRBJ1-5; D gene ambiguous. The CDR3 spans 15 residues. V was clipped by 5 bases and J by 1 base, with 12 bases between them. Germline V gene sequence: CDR1 SGHVS, CDR2 FQNEAQ. The CDR3 protein is CASSPRRVSNQPQHF. CDR3 DNA: TGTGCCAGCAGCCCACGGCGCGTCAGCAATCAGCCCCAGCATTTT.

This chain links TRBV20-1 with TRBJ2-3; D is perhaps TRBD2 (5 bases). The V gene lost 0 bases and the J gene lost 3 bases, with 10 bases spanning the gap. This CDR3 is 14 amino acids long. CDR1 and CDR2 from the germline V gene are DFQATT and SNEGSKA (reference sequence). CDR3 in DNA: TGCAGTGCTAGAGAGATCGAGGGTACAGATACGCAGTATTTT. Translating it yields CSAREIEGTDTQYF.

This clonotype was observed a few times. The gene calls are TRBV5-6 and TRBJ2-5, with 8 bases lining up with TRBD2. From germline, CDR1 is SGHDT and CDR2 YYEEEE. The CDR3 sequence is 13 residues long. V lost 4 bases and J lost 5; bases outside the gene matches: 4. CDR3 amino acids: CASSPGGVETQYF. CDR3 coding DNA: TGTGCCAGCAGCCCCGGGGGGGTGGAGACCCAGTACTTC.

This clonotype was counted a few times. V usage is TRBV5-1 and J usage is TRBJ2-5; either TRBD1 or TRBD2 may fit D (5 bases each). V dropped 7 bases and J dropped 7 bases, with 20 bases sitting between them. The CDR3 is 14 residues long. Germline V gene sequence: CDR1 SGHRS, CDR2 YFSETQ. The CDR3 bases are TGCGCCAGCCGCACGGGGCCTCTGACCGGGACCCAGTACTTC. The encoded protein is CASRTGPLTGTQYF.

This clonotype has more than one count but fewer than ten. This chain uses TRBV4-1 with TRBJ2-2; 7 nucleotides agree with TRBD1. V trimming: 0 bases; J trimming: 3 bases; junction bases outside the gene matches: 1. This CDR3 spans 15 amino acids. The V gene's germline CDR1 is MGHRA and CDR2 YSYEKL. The CDR3 reads CASSQEDRDTGELFF. CDR3 nucleotides: TGCGCCAGCAGCCAAGAAGACAGGGACACCGGGGAGCTGTTTTTT.

A few counts support this clonotype. This chain connects TRBV18 to TRBJ2-3; unclear D gene. This CDR3 comprises 13 residues. V was trimmed by 5 bases and J by 3 bases, leaving 9 bases between them. From germline, CDR1 is KGHSH and CDR2 LQKENI. Here the CDR3 reads CASSMIHTDTQYF. In nucleotides, the CDR3 is TGTGCCAGCTCAATGATCCATACAGATACGCAGTATTTT.

This clonotype turned up a few times. V is TRBV11-2 and J is TRBJ2-5; D is undetermined. The CDR3 is 13 amino acids. In germline, CDR1 is SGHAT, CDR2 FQNNGV. Trimming took 5 bases from V and 3 from J, leaving 10 bases between them. For the CDR3, the DNA is TGTGCCAGCAGCCCTTCAATAAAAGAGACCCAGTACTTC. Protein product: CASSPSIKETQYF.

The table lists this clonotype with a few counts. The chain has TRBV11-2 and TRBJ2-3; 13 bases fit TRBD2. Trimming took 6 bases from V and 6 from J; bases not matched to a gene: 18. CDR1 is SGHAT, CDR2 FQNNGV, per germline. The CDR3 is made up of 19 amino acids. Written as DNA, the CDR3 is TGTGCCAGCAGGGTGAATCCGGGACTAGCGGGGATTCATGCGGATACGCAGTATTTT. Residues: CASRVNPGLAGIHADTQYF.

This clonotype showed up many times. This chain joins TRBV20-1 and TRBJ1-1; possibly TRBD1 for D (5 bases). The CDR3 contains 13 residues. Germline V CDR1 and CDR2: DFQATT, SNEGSKA (reference sequence). Trimming took off 1 base at V and 7 bases at J, with 13 bases between the two ends. CDR3 DNA: TGCAGTGCTAGAGCTCCAGCGGGACTTGAAGCTTTCTTT. Translation: CSARAPAGLEAFF.

This clonotype was recorded a few times. The rearrangement uses TRBV5-6 and TRBJ2-5, with a tentative D call TRBD1 (6 bases). CDR1 and CDR2 from the germline V gene are SGHDT and YYEEEE. Trimming left V 4 bases short and J 7 bases short, with 14 bases between. CDR3 length: 13 amino acids. CDR3 residues: CASSLIRGGTQYF. The CDR3 bases are TGTGCCAGCAGCCTTATCAGGGGCGGGACCCAGTACTTC.

A few counts support this clonotype. This chain links TRBV7-3 with TRBJ2-3; a weak D match, TRBD2 (5 bases). V was shortened by 4 bases and J by 2 bases, with 10 bases between the two germline ends. The CDR3 has 14 residues. Looked up from germline, CDR1 is SGHTA and CDR2 is FQGTGA. CDR3 protein: CASSSRAFTDTQYF. CDR3 DNA: TGTGCCAGCAGCTCGAGGGCTTTCACAGATACGCAGTATTTT.

This clonotype was picked up a small number of times. The CDR3 nucleotides read TGTGCCAGCAGCCCCGGGACAGCCATCCTCGAGCAGTACTTC. Residues: CASSPGTAILEQYF. The rearrangement joins TRBV7-9 to TRBJ2-7; 7 bases align to TRBD1. The length of the CDR3 is 14 residues. After removal of 5 bases from V and 6 bases from J, the junction contained 10 bases not matched to a gene. Germline lookup yields CDR1 SEHNR and CDR2 FQNEAQ (reference sequence).

V is TRBV6-2 or TRBV6-3 and J is TRBJ2-7; 8 nucleotides match TRBD2. The V and J ends lost 8 bases and 2 bases, in that order; junction bases with no gene match: 8. There are 14 residues in the CDR3. Germline V gene sequence: CDR1 MNHEY, CDR2 SVGEGT. The CDR3 coding sequence is TGTGCCAGCTCCGATGGCGGGGGGCCCTACGAGCAGTACGTC. Translated, it gives CASSDGGGPYEQYV.

This clonotype has ten or more counts. This chain connects TRBV7-2 to TRBJ2-3, with 10 bases that match TRBD2. The germline V gene has CDR1 SGHTA and CDR2 FQGNSA. This CDR3 spans 15 amino acids. The V and J ends lost 5 bases and 2 bases, in that order; junction bases with no gene match: 4. The CDR3 here is CASSLSGGPTDTQYF. CDR3 DNA: TGTGCCAGCAGCCTTAGCGGGGGGCCCACAGATACGCAGTATTTT.

This clonotype was found a few times. The chain is built from TRBV20-1 and TRBJ2-5, with D hard to call. There are 15 residues in the CDR3. Trimming stripped 0 bases from V and 4 bases from J, with 15 bases between. CDR1 DFQATT and CDR2 SNEGSKA come from the germline V gene (reference sequence). CDR3 bases: TGCAGTGCTAGAGATTTCTTGGGGTATGGAGAGACCCAGTACTTC. Protein product: CSARDFLGYGETQYF.

A word on this clonotype: A read error may account for a junction end that differs from germline. The chain employs TRBV3-1 and TRBJ2-3; D is unclear. The CDR3 runs to 12 residues. CDR1 and CDR2 (germline): LGHDT, YNNKEL (reference sequence). The CDR3: CVSSPREDTQYF. DNA for the CDR3: TGTGTCAGCAGTCCTAGGGAAGATACGCAGTATTTT.

This clonotype was picked up a small number of times. This chain uses TRBV7-3 with TRBJ2-4, with 11 bases fitting TRBD2. The junction had 7 bases not matched to a gene; V was cut back by 6 bases and J by 15 bases. This CDR3 is 12 amino acids long. From germline, CDR1 is SGHTA and CDR2 FQGTGA. The CDR3 region is CASREGTSGLYF. The CDR3 nucleotides are TGTGCCAGCAGGGAGGGGACTAGCGGTCTGTACTTC.

This chain joins TRBV4-1 and TRBJ2-2; D ambiguous. Germline V gives CDR1 MGHRA, CDR2 YSYEKL. This CDR3 has 15 residues. The V gene lost 4 bases and the J gene lost 5 bases, with 14 bases spanning the gap. The CDR3 region is CASSLEIPGTGELFF. CDR3 DNA sequence: TGCGCCAGCAGCCTGGAGATTCCGGGTACCGGGGAGCTGTTTTTT.

The chain links TRBV6-6 to TRBJ2-1, with TRBD1 as a possible D gene (5 bases). Trimming removed 3 bases at V and 7 bases at J, with 13 bases between. This CDR3 comprises 14 residues. Germline V gene sequence: CDR1 MNHNY, CDR2 SVGAGI (reference sequence). The DNA for the CDR3 is TGTGCCAGCAGTTATCAGGGTACGAGTAATGAGCAGTTCTTC. Translation gives CASSYQGTSNEQFF.

This clonotype has a handful of counts. The gene calls are TRBV3-1 and TRBJ2-5; D remains unclear. CDR1 and CDR2 from the germline V gene are LGHDT and YNNKEL (reference sequence). Trimming took off 3 bases at V and 7 bases at J, with 15 bases between the two ends. The CDR3 has 14 residues. CDR3 in DNA: TGTGCCAGCAGCCAGGGGTTGAGAGAAGTGACCCAGTACTTC. This encodes CASSQGLREVTQYF.

This clonotype was recorded a few times. J is TRBJ2-5 and V is TRBV5-1; maybe TRBD2 (6 bases). Germline loops: CDR1 SGHRS, CDR2 YFSETQ. V shed 4 bases and J shed 4 bases, with 17 bases lying between them. The CDR3 contains 15 residues. The CDR3: CASSPRGSRGETQYF. CDR3 DNA sequence: TGCGCCAGCAGCCCACGGGGGAGTAGGGGAGAGACCCAGTACTTC.

The V gene is TRBV2, the J gene TRBJ2-7; D is possibly TRBD2 (6 bases). The CDR3 has 15 amino acids. In germline, CDR1 is SNHLY, CDR2 FYNNEI. V was trimmed by 8 bases and J by 0 bases, leaving 17 bases between them. CDR3 in DNA: TGTGCCAGCCCTGGATTAAGGCGGGGCTCCTACGAGCAGTACGTC. Amino acid sequence: CASPGLRRGSYEQYV.

Ten or more counts support this clonotype. CDR3 in DNA: TGCGCCAGCAGCTTGGTGTCCGGAACCTACGAGCAGTACTTC. It specifies CASSLVSGTYEQYF. This chain uses TRBV5-1 with TRBJ2-7; D gene unclear. The CDR3 runs to 14 residues. CDR1 is SGHRS and CDR2 is YFSETQ in the germline V gene. Trimming pared 0 bases from V and 2 bases from J, leaving 9 bases between.

This clonotype occurred many times. The V and J genes are TRBV7-2 and TRBJ2-2, with TRBD1 matching over 7 bases. V shed 4 bases and J 6 bases; nucleotides not matched to a gene: 5. Germline V CDR1 and CDR2: SGHTA, FQGNSA. This CDR3 has 14 amino acids. This CDR3 is CASSYQGESGELFF. The CDR3 DNA reads TGTGCCAGCAGCTATCAGGGGGAATCCGGGGAGCTGTTTTTT.

The gene calls are TRBV12-3 or TRBV12-4 and TRBJ2-3; 11 bases agree with TRBD2. There are 15 residues in the CDR3. Trimming at V came to 6 bases and at J to 4 bases, leaving 6 bases not matched to a gene. CDR3 sequence (DNA): TGTGCCAGCAGACTTAGCGGGGGGGCCGCAGATACGCAGTATTTT. Translating gives CASRLSGGAADTQYF.

The CDR3 is CASSSRQARTEAFF. The CDR3 DNA sequence: TGTGCCAGCAGTTCCAGACAGGCTAGGACTGAAGCTTTCTTT. V gene TRBV9 combines with J gene TRBJ1-1; D possibly corresponds to TRBD1 (6 bases). The V end lost 5 bases, the J end lost 5 bases, and 16 bases lay between the germline ends. Germline loops: CDR1 SGDLS, CDR2 YYNGEE. The CDR3 consists of 14 residues. Full variable domain (missing parts from reference TRBV9 and TRBJ1-1): DSGVTQTPKHLITATGQRVTLRCSPRSGDLSVYWYQQSLDQGLQFLIQYYNGEERAKGNILERFSAQQFPDLHSELNLSSLELGDSALYFCASSSRQARTEAFFGQGTRLTVV.

This clonotype was counted ten times or more. The chain uses TRBV4-2 and TRBJ2-3, with D hard to call. CDR1 and CDR2 from the germline V gene are LGHNA and YNFKEQ. V lost 0 bases, J lost 4 bases, and 8 bases lay in between. The CDR3 has 14 amino acids. The CDR3, as DNA: TGTGCCAGCAGCCAAGAGGTATCTTCAGATACGCAGTATTTT. Translating gives CASSQEVSSDTQYF.

The V call is TRBV6-5, the J call TRBJ2-5, with TRBD1 matching over 8 bases. The CDR3 length is 19 residues. Germline V lookup: CDR1 MNHEY, CDR2 SVGAGI. J gave up 5 bases and V 0 bases, and 17 bases lay outside the gene matches. The CDR3 protein is CASSYSIGTGSKGGETQYF. The CDR3 nucleotides read TGTGCCAGCAGTTACTCGATCGGGACAGGCTCGAAAGGGGGGGAGACCCAGTACTTC.